This TCR beta chain is drawn from a study of identical twins. The study, taken as a whole, reports: Whereas memory repertoires showed no such difference, abundant cord blood beta clonotypes carried fewer insertions.

Per germline, CDR1 LNHNV and CDR2 YYDKDF (reference sequence). The CDR3 length is 13 residues. Trimming shortened V by 10 bases and J by 2 bases, and 14 bases separated the two germline ends. TCRdb reanalysed the 5' RACE reads using MiXCR and keeps one entry per CDR3 protein. The sample yields some 440,000 distinct CDR3 sequences, 24% seen once. A note on this clonotype: Its antigen remains unknown.

This same sample was also part of a study on T cells expressing NK-cell markers. As that report states: Seven donors tested HCMV-seropositive and one tested seronegative among the eight sequenced. NKG2C+ dominant clonotypes from about 6 donors made up roughly 1.0-7.0% of CD8+ T cells.

The chain is built from TRBV15 and TRBJ2-5; D is possibly TRBD1 (5 bases). The TCR originated in a woman in her late teens or twenties in good health. The sample consisted of CD4+ T cells sorted from blood. The CDR3 loop is CAIQKGMQETQYF. CDR3 DNA sequence: TGTGCCATACAAAAGGGGATGCAAGAGACCCAGTACTTC.